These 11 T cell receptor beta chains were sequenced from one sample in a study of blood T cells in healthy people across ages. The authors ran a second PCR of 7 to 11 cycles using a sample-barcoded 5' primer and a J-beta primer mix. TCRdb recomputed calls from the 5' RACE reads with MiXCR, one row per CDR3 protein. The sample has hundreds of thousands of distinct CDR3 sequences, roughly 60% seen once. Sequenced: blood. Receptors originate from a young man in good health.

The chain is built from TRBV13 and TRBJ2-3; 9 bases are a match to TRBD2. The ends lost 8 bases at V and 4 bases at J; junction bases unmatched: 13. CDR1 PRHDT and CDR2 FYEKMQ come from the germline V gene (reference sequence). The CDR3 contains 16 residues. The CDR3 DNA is TGTGCCAGCCGTAACGTCTTGCGGGGGGGTGCAGATACGCAGTATTTT. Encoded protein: CASRNVLRGGADTQYF.

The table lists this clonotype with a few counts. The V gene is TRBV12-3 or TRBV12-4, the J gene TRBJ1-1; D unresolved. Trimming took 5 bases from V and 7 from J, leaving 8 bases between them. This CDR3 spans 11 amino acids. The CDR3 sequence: CASSRGYEAFF. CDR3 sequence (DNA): TGTGCCAGCAGTCGCGGATATGAAGCTTTCTTT.

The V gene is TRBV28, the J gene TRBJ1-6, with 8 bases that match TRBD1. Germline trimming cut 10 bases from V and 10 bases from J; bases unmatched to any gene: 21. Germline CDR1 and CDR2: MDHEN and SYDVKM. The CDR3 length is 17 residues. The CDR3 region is CATRPGTGNWVGSPLHF. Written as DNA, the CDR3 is TGTGCCACACGCCCCGGGACAGGAAATTGGGTTGGGTCACCCCTCCACTTT.

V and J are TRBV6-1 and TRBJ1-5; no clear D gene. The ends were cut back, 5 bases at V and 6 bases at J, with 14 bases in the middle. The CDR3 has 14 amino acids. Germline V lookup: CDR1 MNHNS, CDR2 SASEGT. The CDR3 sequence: CASSLRGKGQPQHF. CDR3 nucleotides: TGTGCCAGCAGTCTGCGGGGAAAGGGTCAGCCCCAGCATTTT.

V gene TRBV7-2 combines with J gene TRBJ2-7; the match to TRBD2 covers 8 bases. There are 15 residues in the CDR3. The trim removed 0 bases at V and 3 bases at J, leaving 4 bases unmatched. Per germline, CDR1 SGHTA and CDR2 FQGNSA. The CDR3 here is CASSLATLAGYEQYF. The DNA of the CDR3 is TGTGCCAGCAGCTTAGCGACCCTAGCGGGCTACGAGCAGTACTTC.

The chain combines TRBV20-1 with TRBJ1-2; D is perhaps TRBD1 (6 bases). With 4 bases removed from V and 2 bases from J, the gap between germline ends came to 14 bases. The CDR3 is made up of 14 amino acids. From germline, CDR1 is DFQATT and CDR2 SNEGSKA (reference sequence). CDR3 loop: CSATETGSNYGYTF. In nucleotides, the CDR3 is TGCAGTGCTACCGAGACAGGATCGAACTATGGCTACACCTTC.

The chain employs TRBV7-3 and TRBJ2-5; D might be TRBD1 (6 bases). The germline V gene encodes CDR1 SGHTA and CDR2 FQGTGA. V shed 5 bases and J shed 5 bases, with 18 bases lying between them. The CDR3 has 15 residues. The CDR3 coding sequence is TGTGCCAGCAGCCCGGTGGGGGCCCGTAGCGAGACCCAGTACTTC. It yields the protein CASSPVGARSETQYF.

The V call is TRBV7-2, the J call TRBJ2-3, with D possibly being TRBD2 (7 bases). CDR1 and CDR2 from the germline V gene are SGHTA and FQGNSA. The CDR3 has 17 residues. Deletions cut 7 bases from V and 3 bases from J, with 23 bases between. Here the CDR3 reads CASTLQGGRMGTDTQYF. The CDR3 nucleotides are TGTGCCAGCACTTTACAGGGAGGGAGGATGGGGACAGATACGCAGTATTTT.

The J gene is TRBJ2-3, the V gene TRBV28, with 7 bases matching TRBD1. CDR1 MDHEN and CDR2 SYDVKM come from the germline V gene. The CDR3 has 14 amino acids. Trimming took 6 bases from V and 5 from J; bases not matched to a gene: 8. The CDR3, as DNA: TGTGCCAGCAGACCCGGACAGGTCAGAGATACGCAGTATTTT. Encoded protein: CASRPGQVRDTQYF. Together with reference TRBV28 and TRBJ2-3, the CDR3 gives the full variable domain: DVKVTQSSRYLVKRTGEKVFLECVQDMDHENMFWYRQDPGLGLRLIYFSYDVKMKEKGDIPEGYSVSREKKERFSLILESASTNQTSMYLCASRPGQVRDTQYFGPGTRLTVL.

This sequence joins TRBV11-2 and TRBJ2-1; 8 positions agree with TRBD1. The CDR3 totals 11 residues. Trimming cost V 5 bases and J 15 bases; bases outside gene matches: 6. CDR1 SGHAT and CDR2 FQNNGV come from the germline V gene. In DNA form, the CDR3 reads TGTGCCAGCAGCGAACAGGGGGGTCGGTTCTTC. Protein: CASSEQGGRFF.

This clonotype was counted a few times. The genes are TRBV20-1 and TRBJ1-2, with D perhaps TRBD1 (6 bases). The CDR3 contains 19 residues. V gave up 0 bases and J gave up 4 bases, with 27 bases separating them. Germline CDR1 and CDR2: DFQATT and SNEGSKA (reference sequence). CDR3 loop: CSARDQKAWKQGKGYGYTF. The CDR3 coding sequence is TGCAGTGCTAGAGATCAGAAAGCCTGGAAACAGGGAAAAGGCTATGGCTACACCTTC.